This TCR beta chain was recorded in a study of blood T cells in healthy people across ages. With respect to this clonotype: Its antigen remains unidentified.

A J-beta primer mix and a sample-barcoded 5' primer were used in a second PCR of about 7 to 11 cycles. Tagging of each cDNA molecule was performed by a template-switch adaptor with 12 random nucleotides. From the 5' RACE reads, TCRdb called clonotypes with MiXCR, one entry per CDR3 protein. The sample holds some 780,000 distinct CDR3 sequences, more than 50% seen once. Germline CDR1 and CDR2: LGHDT and YNNKEL (reference sequence). This CDR3 contains 16 residues. Trimming left V 0 bases short and J 5 bases short, with 15 bases between. The study, taken as a whole, reports: Naive T cell percentage by flow cytometry tracked strongly with beta diversity.

The receptor comes from a man aged 40-50 years in good health. The chain couples TRBV3-1 to TRBJ2-3, with TRBD2 as a possible D gene (6 bases). Sequenced: blood. The CDR3 region is CASSQDAAGRKDTQYF. CDR3 nucleotides: TGTGCCAGCAGCCAAGATGCGGCGGGACGGAAAGATACGCAGTATTTT.